A single sample is the source of the 17 T cell receptor beta chains below, sequenced in a study of cytomegalovirus exposure and HLA in healthy donors. Primers included in the PCR were 60 Vbeta and 13 Jbeta primers. Some clones are missing from TCRdb's copy, which holds only in-frame ones; the method was immunoSEQ multiplex PCR. The sample contains 150,000 to 200,000 clones, 70% to 85% of which appear only once. The specimen was PBMCs. Receptor source: a woman between 25 and 40 years old in good health and CMV-seronegative.

This chain joins TRBV6-5 and TRBJ2-1, with TRBD2 matching over 12 bases. With 6 bases clipped from V and 9 bases from J, the junction kept 6 bases outside the gene matches. This CDR3 is built from 14 residues. Germline CDR1 reads MNHEY; CDR2 reads SVGAGI. CDR3 sequence: CASRRGLAGGEQFF. As DNA, the CDR3 is TGTGCCAGCAGAAGGGGACTAGCGGGCGGTGAGCAGTTCTTC.

In its sample, this clone was seen a few times. The chain recombines TRBV4-2 with TRBJ2-3; 7 bases match TRBD1. This CDR3 comprises 15 residues. Trimming at V came to 0 bases and at J to 3 bases, leaving 3 bases not matched to a gene. Germline lookup yields CDR1 LGHNA and CDR2 YNFKEQ. The CDR3 protein is CASSQDRQGTDTQYF. Written as DNA, the CDR3 is TGTGCCAGCAGCCAAGATAGACAGGGAACAGATACGCAGTATTTT.

The count of this clone is one. The chain uses TRBV28 and TRBJ2-7; 7 bases line up with TRBD1. CDR1 is MDHEN and CDR2 is SYDVKM in the germline V gene. This CDR3 region has 14 residues. V trimming: 3 bases; J trimming: 2 bases; junction bases outside the gene matches: 4. The CDR3 coding sequence is TGTGCCAGCAGTTTTCGGACAGGAGCCTACGAGCAGTACTTC. Its protein is CASSFRTGAYEQYF.

The CDR3 DNA reads TGTGCCATCGGGAGGGACAGGGGGGGATTTGGTGGGGCCAACGTCCTGACTTTC. Protein product: CAIGRDRGGFGGANVLTF. V gene TRBV10-3 combines with J gene TRBJ2-6; 11 bases align to TRBD1. Trimming took 8 bases from V and 3 from J; bases not matched to a gene: 12. CDR3 length equals 18 residues. Germline V gene data show CDR1 as ENHRY and CDR2 as SYGVKD.

The chain carries TRBV15 and TRBJ2-7; 10 bases are a match to TRBD2. V shed 0 bases, J shed 2 bases, and the junction held 13 bases outside the gene matches. Germline loops: CDR1 LNHNV, CDR2 YYDKDF (reference sequence). The CDR3 runs 19 residues. CDR3 DNA sequence: TGTGCCACCAGCAGAGATCGGTTGATTGGGACTAGCGTTACCTACGAGCAGTACTTC. This encodes CATSRDRLIGTSVTYEQYF.

The V and J genes are TRBV6-4 and TRBJ2-1, with D perhaps TRBD1 (8 bases). CDR1 is MRHNA, CDR2 SNTAGT, per germline. The CDR3 is 14 amino acids. Trimming removed 5 bases from V and 9 bases from J, with 17 bases in between. The CDR3 sequence: CASSLQGGMGEQFF. CDR3 coding DNA: TGTGCCAGCAGTTTACAGGGGGGGATGGGTGAGCAGTTCTTC.

This clone has just a few counts. The V gene is TRBV6-6, the J gene TRBJ2-1; 7 positions agree with TRBD1. The CDR3 is made up of 15 amino acids. J gave up 2 bases and V 5 bases, and 6 bases lay outside the gene matches. CDR1 is MNHNY and CDR2 is SVGAGI in the germline V gene (reference sequence). CDR3 sequence: CASSTGTVTYNEQFF. The CDR3 bases are TGTGCCAGCAGTACCGGGACAGTTACCTACAATGAGCAGTTCTTC.

The rearrangement links TRBV28 to TRBJ2-3, with TRBD2 matching 9 bases. CDR3 length: 15 amino acids. V lost 3 bases and J lost 0; bases outside the gene matches: 1. Per germline, CDR1 MDHEN and CDR2 SYDVKM. The CDR3 coding sequence is TGTGCCAGCAGTTTTGCGGGGGGGAGCACAGATACGCAGTATTTT. Its translation: CASSFAGGSTDTQYF. The variable domain in full, with the rest retrieved from reference TRBV28 and TRBJ2-3, is DVKVTQSSRYLVKRTGEKVFLECVQDMDHENMFWYRQDPGLGLRLIYFSYDVKMKEKGDIPEGYSVSREKKERFSLILESASTNQTSMYLCASSFAGGSTDTQYFGPGTRLTVL.

J is TRBJ1-3 and V is TRBV5-6; 7 positions agree with TRBD1. With 2 bases clipped from V and 0 bases from J, the junction kept 8 bases outside the gene matches. CDR1 is SGHDT, CDR2 YYEEEE, per germline. The CDR3 loop spans 17 amino acids. DNA for the CDR3: TGTGCCAGCAGCTTACTGACCGGGACAGCCTCTGGAAACACCATATATTTT. It codes for CASSLLTGTASGNTIYF.

The V and J genes are TRBV7-8 and TRBJ1-2, with a possible D match to TRBD1 (6 bases). The CDR3 is made up of 12 amino acids. The V end was cut by 6 bases, the J end by 3 bases, with 8 bases between. Germline CDR1 SGHVS, CDR2 FQNEAQ. CDR3 sequence: CASSGGDYGYTF. In DNA, the CDR3 is TGTGCCAGCAGTGGGGGCGACTATGGCTACACCTTC.

The chain links TRBV9 to TRBJ1-5, with a tentative D call TRBD1 (6 bases). Germline CDR1 reads SGDLS; CDR2 reads YYNGEE. The CDR3 extends over 16 amino acids. Trimming removed 0 bases from V and 2 bases from J, with 12 bases in between. The CDR3 DNA reads TGTGCCAGCAGCGTAGTTTACAGGGATGGCAATCAGCCCCAGCATTTT. Protein product: CASSVVYRDGNQPQHF.

This chain uses TRBV4-1 with TRBJ2-5; TRBD2 is a possible D gene (6 bases). Germline V gives CDR1 MGHRA, CDR2 YSYEKL. Trimming shortened V by 4 bases and J by 5 bases, and 17 bases separated the two germline ends. The CDR3 is made up of 15 amino acids. The CDR3 sequence is CASSRRWGVGETQYF. CDR3 coding DNA: TGCGCCAGCAGCCGCCGCTGGGGGGTAGGGGAGACCCAGTACTTC.

This clone came up once. The V and J genes are TRBV20-1 and TRBJ1-2; 8 positions match TRBD1. V lost 6 bases and J lost 13; bases outside the gene matches: 7. Looked up from germline, CDR1 is DFQATT and CDR2 is SNEGSKA (reference sequence). The CDR3 is made up of 10 amino acids. The CDR3 nucleotides read TGCAGTGCCGGACAGGGTCGCTCCACCTTC. Encoded protein: CSAGQGRSTF.

This clone was detected once. The J gene is TRBJ2-1, the V gene TRBV6-4; possibly TRBD2 for D (6 bases). The germline gives CDR1 MRHNA, CDR2 SNTAGT. V was trimmed by 5 bases and J by 0 bases, leaving 11 bases between them. The CDR3 totals 15 residues. The CDR3 sequence is CASSRAGSSYNEQFF. CDR3 nucleotides: TGTGCCAGCAGTCGCGCGGGGAGCTCCTACAATGAGCAGTTCTTC.

This rearrangement joins TRBV7-9 to TRBJ2-1, with 11 bases aligning to TRBD2. This CDR3 contains 16 residues. The junction had 8 bases not matched to a gene; V was cut back by 2 bases and J by 8 bases. Germline CDR1 SEHNR, CDR2 FQNEAQ (reference sequence). CDR3 in DNA: TGTGCCAGCAGCTTAAGGGTAGCGGGAGGGCCATATGAGCAGTTCTTC. Protein: CASSLRVAGGPYEQFF. The full variable domain, its missing parts supplied by reference TRBV7-9 and TRBJ2-1, is DTGVSQNPRHKITKRGQNVTFRCDPISEHNRLYWYRQTLGQGPEFLTYFQNEAQLEKSRLLSDRFSAERPKGSFSTLEIQRTEQGDSAMYLCASSLRVAGGPYEQFFGPGTRLTVL.

V gene TRBV27 combines with J gene TRBJ2-7; 7 nucleotides line up with TRBD2. The CDR3 extends over 15 amino acids. Germline CDR1 MNHEY, CDR2 SMNVEV (reference sequence). Losses at the gene ends were 5 bases for V and 2 bases for J; bases not matched to a gene: 9. The CDR3 here is CASSDKGGLTYEQYF. CDR3 sequence (DNA): TGTGCCAGCAGTGACAAGGGAGGGCTGACCTACGAGCAGTACTTC.

CDR3 DNA sequence: TGTGCCAGCAGATGGACTAGCGGGGGCCAGAACACCGGGGAGCTGTTTTTT. Amino acid sequence: CASRWTSGGQNTGELFF. The genes are TRBV2 and TRBJ2-2, with 13 bases fitting TRBD2. The CDR3 contains 17 residues. Looked up from germline, CDR1 is SNHLY and CDR2 is FYNNEI. V was pared by 6 bases and J by 1 base, with 5 bases of the junction left unmatched.